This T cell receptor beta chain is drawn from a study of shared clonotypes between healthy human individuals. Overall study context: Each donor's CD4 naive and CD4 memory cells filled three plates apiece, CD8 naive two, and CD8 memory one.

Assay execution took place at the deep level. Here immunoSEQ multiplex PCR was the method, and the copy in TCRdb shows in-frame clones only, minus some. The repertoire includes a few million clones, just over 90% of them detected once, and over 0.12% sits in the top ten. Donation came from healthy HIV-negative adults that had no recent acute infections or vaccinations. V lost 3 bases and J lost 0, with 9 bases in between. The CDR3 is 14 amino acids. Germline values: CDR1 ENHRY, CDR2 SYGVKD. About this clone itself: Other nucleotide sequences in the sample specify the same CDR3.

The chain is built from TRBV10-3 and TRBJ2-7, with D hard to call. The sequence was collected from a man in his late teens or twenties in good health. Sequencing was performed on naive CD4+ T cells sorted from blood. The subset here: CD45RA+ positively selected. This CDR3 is CAISEGPSSYEQYF. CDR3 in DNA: TGTGCCATCAGTGAAGGACCGAGCTCCTACGAGCAGTACTTC.